This T cell receptor beta chain is from a study of shared clonotypes between healthy human individuals. TCRdb's table, derived via immunoSEQ multiplex PCR, lists solely in-frame clones and lacks some. The table shows over 95,000 clones, with more than 65% occurring only once. The CDR3 length is 12 residues. Trimming shortened V by 4 bases and J by 10 bases, and 8 bases separated the two germline ends. Germline V lookup: CDR1 SEHNR, CDR2 FQNEAQ (reference sequence). The rearrangement links TRBV7-9 to TRBJ1-6; D is ambiguous. This clonotype was sampled from a woman in her twenties or thirties in good health. Sample: memory CD8+ T cells sorted from blood. Subset of the sample: CD45RO+ cells pooled with CCR7-negative TemRA cells. The CDR3 loop is CASSSGISPLHF. In DNA, the CDR3 is TGTGCCAGCAGCTCCGGGATCTCACCCCTCCACTTT.